The rows below give T cell receptor beta chains drawn from one sample of a study of T-cell reconstitution after alpha-beta-depleted transplantation in children. TCRdb re-analysed the PCR reads in MiXCR, keeping a single row per CDR3 protein. The sample gives over 200,000 distinct CDR3 sequences, 17% of which show up once; around two fifths is in the top ten. The specimen was PBMCs, mostly from graft donor cells, collected 360 days after TCRalphabeta/CD19-depleted stem cell transplant. The origin of the receptors is a male patient aged 2 to 9 who had a stem cell transplant for acute lymphoblastic leukemia, so the T cells may come from the graft donor. Both conserved end residues are part of each CDR3. Each record gives: CDR3 protein, CDR3 DNA, D gene, J gene, V gene, clone size. D genes are given only for firm matches. Part of the rows lack a size; the others show once, few, many or a class for expanded clones.

CASRFRGEDTGELFF | TGTGCCAGCAGATTCAGGGGTGAGGACACCGGGGAGCTGTTTTTT | - | TRBJ2-2 | TRBV12-3/TRBV12-4 | -
CASRRTTSGARNTGELFF | TGTGCCAGTAGGCGCACGACTAGCGGGGCCAGGAACACCGGGGAGCTGTTTTTT | TRBD2 | TRBJ2-2 | TRBV19 | few
CASSPGDSLGNEQFF | TGCGCCAGCAGCCCGGGGGACAGCCTGGGGAATGAGCAGTTCTTC | - | TRBJ2-1 | TRBV5-1 | few
CSGERGGNTDTQYF | TGCAGTGGGGAGCGGGGGGGCAACACAGATACGCAGTATTTT | TRBD2 | TRBJ2-3 | TRBV20-1 | -
CASSEAGVAKAFF | TGTGCCAGCAGTGAAGCAGGAGTTGCAAAAGCTTTCTTT | - | TRBJ1-1 | TRBV6-1 | -
CASSLWGWTGGTGELFF | TGTGCCAGCAGTTTATGGGGATGGACAGGGGGCACCGGGGAGCTGTTTTTT | TRBD1 | TRBJ2-2 | TRBV28 | -
CASSPLRGASTDTQYF | TGTGCCAGCAGCCCCCTCAGGGGGGCGTCCACAGATACGCAGTATTTT | - | TRBJ2-3 | TRBV5-8 | -
CASSQDGRLRVTEAFF | TGTGCCAGCAGCCAAGATGGGCGCTTGAGGGTCACTGAAGCTTTCTTT | - | TRBJ1-1 | TRBV14 | few
CASSLWWDRSYNEQFF | TGCGCCAGCAGCTTGTGGTGGGACAGGAGCTACAATGAGCAGTTCTTC | TRBD1 | TRBJ2-1 | TRBV5-1 | few
CASSLPLDRPKKPLGEAFF | TGTGCCAGCAGCTTGCCGCTTGACAGGCCCAAGAAACCTCTTGGTGAAGCTTTCTTT | - | TRBJ1-1 | TRBV5-4 | few
CASSLDRFISYNEQFF | TGTGCCAGCAGCTTGGACAGGTTTATTTCCTACAATGAGCAGTTCTTC | - | TRBJ2-1 | TRBV5-8 | many